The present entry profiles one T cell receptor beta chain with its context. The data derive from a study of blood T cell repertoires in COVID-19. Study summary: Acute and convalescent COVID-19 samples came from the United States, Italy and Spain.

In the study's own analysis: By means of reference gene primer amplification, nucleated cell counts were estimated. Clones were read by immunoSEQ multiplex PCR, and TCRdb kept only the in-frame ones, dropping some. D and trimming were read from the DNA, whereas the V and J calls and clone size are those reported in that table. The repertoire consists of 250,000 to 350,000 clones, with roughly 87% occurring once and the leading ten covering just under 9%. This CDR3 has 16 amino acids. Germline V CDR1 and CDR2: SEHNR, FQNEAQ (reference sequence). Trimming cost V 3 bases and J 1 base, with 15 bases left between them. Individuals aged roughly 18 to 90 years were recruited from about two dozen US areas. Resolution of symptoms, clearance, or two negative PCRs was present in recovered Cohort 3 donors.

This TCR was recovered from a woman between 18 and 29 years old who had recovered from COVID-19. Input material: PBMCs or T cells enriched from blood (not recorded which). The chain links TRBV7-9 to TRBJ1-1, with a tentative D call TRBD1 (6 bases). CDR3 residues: CASSLAEQGPNTEAFF. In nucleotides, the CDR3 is TGTGCCAGCAGCTTGGCAGAACAGGGCCCGAACACTGAAGCTTTCTTT.